Shown below are 13 T cell receptor beta chains from a single sample sequenced in a study of blood T cell repertoires in COVID-19. Method: immunoSEQ multiplex PCR; TCRdb's copy keeps in-frame clones and lacks some. The data hold fewer than 300,000 clones, with around 90% observed a single time. Sequencing was done on a sample of PBMCs or T cells enriched from blood (not recorded which). These receptors were collected from a woman in her twenties or thirties who had recovered from COVID-19.

V gene TRBV3-1 (or the pseudogene TRBV3-2) combines with J gene TRBJ2-1, with TRBD2 matching over 13 bases. Germline V gene lookup returns CDR1 LGHDT and CDR2 YNNKEL (reference sequence). V shed 4 bases and J 2 bases; nucleotides not matched to a gene: 5. This CDR3 comprises 17 residues. CDR3 region: CASSRTGLAGTYNEQFF. CDR3 coding DNA: TGTGCCAGCAGCCGGACGGGACTAGCGGGAACCTACAATGAGCAGTTCTTC.

The chain employs TRBV6-5 and TRBJ2-3; 8 positions agree with TRBD2. The CDR3 has 14 residues. Looked up from germline, CDR1 is MNHEY and CDR2 is SVGAGI. The V gene end was trimmed by 7 bases and the J gene end by 6 bases; junction bases not matched to a gene: 9. The CDR3 nucleotides are TGTGCCAGCACCGTTGCGGGAGGACGCGATACGCAGTATTTT. Encoded protein: CASTVAGGRDTQYF.

The CDR3 DNA reads TGTGCCAGCGGACAGGAGCCCTATGGCTACACCTTC. Amino acid sequence: CASGQEPYGYTF. This chain joins TRBV12-3 or TRBV12-4 and TRBJ1-2; 7 bases align to TRBD1. The CDR3 contains 12 residues. Germline trimming cut 8 bases from V and 4 bases from J; bases unmatched to any gene: 4.

V usage is TRBV10-2 and J usage is TRBJ1-5; TRBD1 aligns across 8 bases. V shed 4 bases, J shed 5 bases, and the junction held 4 bases outside the gene matches. From germline, CDR1 is WSHSY and CDR2 SAAADI. The CDR3 spans 14 residues. CDR3: CASSVGQGYQPQHF. CDR3 nucleotides: TGCGCCAGCAGTGTAGGACAGGGCTATCAGCCCCAGCATTTT.

The chain uses TRBV11-3 and TRBJ2-5; D might be TRBD2 (6 bases). This CDR3 has 13 amino acids. From germline, CDR1 is SGHNT and CDR2 YENEEA. V dropped 8 bases and J dropped 4 bases, with 14 bases sitting between them. Here the CDR3 reads CASSSAHGETQYF. As DNA, the CDR3 is TGTGCCAGCTCTAGCGCCCATGGAGAGACCCAGTACTTC.

This rearrangement joins TRBV7-2 to TRBJ2-7, with 9 positions matching TRBD2. The CDR3 extends over 15 amino acids. After removal of 5 bases from V and 4 bases from J, the junction contained 9 bases not matched to a gene. Germline values: CDR1 SGHTA, CDR2 FQGNSA. CDR3 sequence reads: CASSKSGRPLYEQYF. As DNA, the CDR3 is TGTGCCAGCAGCAAGAGCGGGAGGCCTCTTTACGAGCAGTACTTC.

The chain combines TRBV4-1 with TRBJ2-2, with 7 bases matching TRBD2. V shed 2 bases, J shed 5 bases, and the junction held 14 bases outside the gene matches. The CDR3 length is 18 residues. Germline V lookup: CDR1 MGHRA, CDR2 YSYEKL. In nucleotides, the CDR3 is TGCGCCAGCAGCCAACCCTCGGGAGGAGGGATGATAACCGGGGAGCTGTTTTTT. Protein: CASSQPSGGGMITGELFF.

The chain joins TRBV7-2 to TRBJ2-7, with D possibly being TRBD2 (6 bases). V gave up 5 bases and J gave up 4 bases, with 12 bases separating them. CDR1 and CDR2 from the germline V gene are SGHTA and FQGNSA. This CDR3 is 13 amino acids long. In nucleotides, the CDR3 is TGTGCCAGCAGCCCGCCGGGGAGGTACGAGCAGTACTTC. It specifies CASSPPGRYEQYF.

The chain links TRBV19 to TRBJ2-3; TRBD2 matches 9 bases. Unmatched junction bases numbered 12, after V lost 3 bases and J lost 2 bases. From germline, CDR1 is LNHDA and CDR2 SQIVND (reference sequence). The CDR3 spans 18 residues. CDR3 sequence: CASSIGLRLADITDTQYF. The CDR3 nucleotides are TGTGCCAGTAGTATTGGTCTCCGACTAGCGGATATCACAGATACGCAGTATTTT. The variable domain in full, completed from reference TRBV19 and TRBJ2-3, reads DGGITQSPKYLFRKEGQNVTLSCEQNLNHDAMYWYRQDPGQGLRLIYYSQIVNDFQKGDIAEGYSVSREKKESFPLTVTSAQKNPTAFYLCASSIGLRLADITDTQYFGPGTRLTVL.

The V gene is TRBV24-1, the J gene TRBJ2-3; 8 bases agree with TRBD2. The CDR3 length is 19 residues. J lost 5 bases, V lost 4 bases, and 19 bases had no gene match. CDR1 is KGHDR and CDR2 is SFDVKD in the germline V gene. The chain's CDR3 is CATSDLFAPLAGGVDTQYF. DNA for the CDR3: TGTGCCACCAGTGACCTTTTTGCCCCCCTGGCGGGAGGTGTAGATACGCAGTATTTT.

This clone was recorded once. The chain couples TRBV28 to TRBJ1-1; D may be TRBD1 (5 bases). This CDR3 is built from 17 residues. The V gene lost 2 bases and the J gene lost 5 bases, with 21 bases spanning the gap. CDR1 MDHEN and CDR2 SYDVKM come from the germline V gene. CDR3 residues: CASSLGLGRGGWTEAFF. CDR3 nucleotides: TGTGCCAGCAGTTTAGGGCTGGGGCGGGGAGGATGGACTGAAGCTTTCTTT.

The V and J genes are TRBV3-1 (or the pseudogene TRBV3-2) and TRBJ2-4, with a possible D match to TRBD2 (5 bases). The CDR3 loop spans 17 amino acids. V was pared by 2 bases and J by 0 bases, with 14 bases between. Germline assignment: CDR1 LGHDT and CDR2 YNNKEL (reference sequence). The CDR3 nucleotides are TGTGCCAGCAGCCAATTGAGGGTGGAAATAGCCAAAAACATTCAGTACTTC. Translation gives CASSQLRVEIAKNIQYF.

The chain joins TRBV5-5 to TRBJ1-6, with TRBD1 matching 10 bases. J was trimmed by 7 bases and V by 2 bases; bases with no gene match: 6. Germline V gene sequence: CDR1 SGHKS, CDR2 YYEKEE (reference sequence). The CDR3 covers 16 residues. The CDR3 DNA reads as TGTGCCAGCAGCTTTTCCGACAGGGGGCTAAATTCACCCCTCCACTTT. Protein sequence: CASSFSDRGLNSPLHF.